This is a list of T cell receptor beta chains from one sample in a study of shared clonotypes between healthy human individuals. Profiling relied on immunoSEQ multiplex PCR, and the TCRdb table lists in-frame clones only, not all of them. The profile covers about 480,000 clones, with about 79% appearing a single time and around an eighth taken by the ten largest. Specimen: PBMCs. The receptor set was obtained from a woman in her thirties or forties in good health. Some clones in this sample may be carry-over from other donors' samples. Both conserved end residues are part of each CDR3. A D gene is named only where the DNA matches it firmly. Part of the rows lack a size; the others show once, few, many or a class for expanded clones.

TRBJ2-2,-,TRBD1,TRBV19,TGTGCCAGTACCCGTTGGGGACAGGGGGGCACCGGGGAGCTGTTTTTT,CASTRWGQGGTGELFF
TRBJ1-5,-,-,TRBV5-4,TGTGCCAGCAGCTGGGACAATGGGGAGCCCCAGCATTTT,CASSWDNGEPQHF
TRBJ1-1,few,TRBD1,TRBV7-2,TGTGCCAGCAGCTCTCCATCCCAGACAGGGCCGCACACTGAAGCTTTCTTT,CASSSPSQTGPHTEAFF
TRBJ2-2,-,-,TRBV7-3,TGTGCCAGCAGCTTAGGTGACACCGGGGAGCTGTTTTTT,CASSLGDTGELFF
TRBJ1-1,-,-,TRBV6-5,TGTGCCAGCAGCCTGGGGCGGGGGGGATTCTCTGAAGCTTTCTTT,CASSLGRGGFSEAFF
TRBJ2-4,once,-,TRBV6-5,TGTGCCAGCAGTCCCGGCGCCGTAGCCAAAAACATTCAGTACTTC,CASSPGAVAKNIQYF
TRBJ1-5,few,-,TRBV30,TGTGCCTGGACAGCCAATAGCAATCAGCCCCAGCATTTT,CAWTANSNQPQHF
TRBJ2-7,once,-,TRBV5-1,TGCGCCAGCAGCTTGGATGAGCGGAGGGCCTACGAGCAGTACTTC,CASSLDERRAYEQYF
TRBJ2-1,-,-,TRBV15,TGTGCCACCAGCAACGTAAAGCGGGCCACCTACAATGAGCAGTTCTTC,CATSNVKRATYNEQFF
TRBJ2-7,-,TRBD1,TRBV10-3,TGTGCCACCTCCGTTGGGACAGGGCCCTACGAGCAGTACTTC,CATSVGTGPYEQYF
TRBJ2-1,-,TRBD2,TRBV7-2,TGTGCCAGCAGCTTAAGGGAGGGACCCTACAATGAGCAGTTCTTC,CASSLREGPYNEQFF
TRBJ1-4,few,TRBD1,TRBV28,TGTGCCAGCCGGGACAGGGTTGGGGAAAAACTGTTTTTT,CASRDRVGEKLFF
TRBJ2-1,-,-,TRBV18,TGTGCCAGCTCCGATAGTACCTCCTACAATGAGCAGTTCTTC,CASSDSTSYNEQFF
TRBJ1-1,-,-,TRBV6-1,TGTGCCAGCGTCGAGGGGGGGATCATGGCAGAAGCTTTCTTT,CASVEGGIMAEAFF
TRBJ1-2,-,-,TRBV28,TGTGCCAGCAGACCCCTTAGATTTAACTATGGCTACACCTTC,CASRPLRFNYGYTF
TRBJ2-7,-,-,TRBV6-6,TGTGCCAGCAGCCTCCGACAGTTAGGGCAGTACTTC,CASSLRQLGQYF
TRBJ2-1,-,TRBD2,TRBV5-6,TGTGCCAGCAGCCGTACTAGCGGTAATGAGCAGTTCTTC,CASSRTSGNEQFF
TRBJ2-1,-,TRBD1,TRBV2,TGTGCCAGCAGTGCGAGGACAGGGGTGCCTGAGCAGTTCTTC,CASSARTGVPEQFF
TRBJ2-3,-,TRBD1,TRBV5-1,TGCGCCAGTAGGGACAGCTCTAGCACAGATACGCAGTATTTT,CASRDSSSTDTQYF
TRBJ1-1,-,-,TRBV28,TGTGCCCTACGGGGGGGGAACACTGAAGCTTTCTTT,CALRGGNTEAFF
TRBJ1-3,-,-,TRBV9,TGTGCCAGCAGCGTATCCAGCCTCTCTGGAAACACCATATATTTT,CASSVSSLSGNTIYF
TRBJ1-2,-,TRBD1,TRBV15,TGTGCCACCAGCAGAGACTCACAGGGGGGCTATGGCTACACCTTC,CATSRDSQGGYGYTF
TRBJ2-6,-,-,TRBV30,TGTGCCTGGAGTGTACAAGGGTCTGGGGCCAACGTCCTGACTTTC,CAWSVQGSGANVLTF
TRBJ2-1,-,TRBD2,TRBV4-1,TGCGCCAGCAGCCCAGGGACTAGCGGGAGGTCCAATGAGCAGTTCTTC,CASSPGTSGRSNEQFF
TRBJ2-7,-,-,TRBV7-8,TGTGCCACGTCGGCGACAGCCTCCTACGAGCAGTACTTC,CATSATASYEQYF
TRBJ2-5,-,-,TRBV7-9,TGTGCCAGCAGCTTAGTTAGTGAGACCCAGTACTTC,CASSLVSETQYF
TRBJ2-1,-,TRBD2,TRBV7-2,TGTGCCAGCAGCTTACTACTAGCGGGAGGAGGTGAGCAGTTCTTC,CASSLLLAGGGEQFF
TRBJ2-1,once,TRBD1,TRBV7-8,TGTGCCAGCAGCTTAGAGATAACAGGGGGTCGGATCTTC,CASSLEITGGRIF
TRBJ2-7,-,-,TRBV7-9,TGTGCCAGCAGCTTATCCTGGTACGAGCAGTACTTC,CASSLSWYEQYF
TRBJ2-3,many,TRBD1,TRBV29-1,TGCAGCGTTGAAGCACTGGGGACAGGCGGCACAGATACGCAGTATTTT,CSVEALGTGGTDTQYF
TRBJ2-5,-,-,TRBV7-2,TGTGCCAGCAGCTTATTCGGGGGAGAGACCCAGTACTTC,CASSLFGGETQYF
TRBJ2-1,few,-,TRBV7-8,TGTGCCAGCATCGATCTCGGGCAGGGAAACGACAATGAGCAGTTCTTC,CASIDLGQGNDNEQFF
TRBJ2-3,many,-,TRBV6-1,TGTGCCAGCACTCCCCCGGGGGCAGATACGCAGTATTTT,CASTPPGADTQYF
TRBJ1-1,-,-,TRBV18,TGTGCCAGCTCACCTCCTGGGGGGAGAGGGACTGAAGCTTTCTTT,CASSPPGGRGTEAFF
TRBJ1-1,few,-,TRBV29-1,TGCAGCGTTGAATCCCCAGGGACCAACACTGAAGCTTTCTTT,CSVESPGTNTEAFF
TRBJ1-2,few,-,TRBV5-6,TGTGCCAGCAGCTTGGGGACTCAGGTTACCTGGTCCTATGGCTACACCTTC,CASSLGTQVTWSYGYTF
TRBJ2-6,-,-,TRBV7-7,TGTGCCAGCAGCACTAGGTTAAGTGCCCAAAGTCGGGCCAACGTCCTGACTTTC,CASSTRLSAQSRANVLTF
TRBJ1-5,-,TRBD1,TRBV6-6,TGTGCCAGCAGTCGGACAGGGAAGGGAAAACAGCCCCAGCATTTT,CASSRTGKGKQPQHF
TRBJ2-7,-,-,TRBV6-5,TGTGCCAGCAGTCGCACGCTGGGCCCCACCTACGAGCAGTACTTC,CASSRTLGPTYEQYF
TRBJ1-2,once,-,TRBV19,TGTGCCAGTAGTTCCGACCTTCACTATGGCTACACCTTC,CASSSDLHYGYTF
TRBJ2-1,-,TRBD2,TRBV4-2,TGTGCCAGCAGCCAAGAGGAAAGCGGGAGGGCTTACAATGAGCAGTTCTTC,CASSQEESGRAYNEQFF
TRBJ2-5,-,TRBD1,TRBV7-8,TGTGCCAGCAGTCCAGGGGGCTTGCAAGAGACCCAGTACTTC,CASSPGGLQETQYF
TRBJ2-3,-,-,TRBV4-2,TGTGCCAGCAGCCAAGGAGGGGCGCCAGATACGCAGTATTTT,CASSQGGAPDTQYF
TRBJ2-5,-,-,TRBV19,TGTGCCAGTAGTACCTACGGTTTTCCGGCGGCCCACCAAGAGACCCAGTACTTC,CASSTYGFPAAHQETQYF
TRBJ1-1,-,-,TRBV7-9,TGTGCCAGCAGCTTAGCGTCGGGAGGGGACACTGAAGCTTTCTTT,CASSLASGGDTEAFF
TRBJ1-4,many,-,TRBV9,TGTGCCAGCAGCGTACTCCCAGGGAGTGAAAAACTGTTTTTT,CASSVLPGSEKLFF
TRBJ2-2,-,-,TRBV19,TGTGCCAGTAGTATGATGGGGGGCAGGTACACCGGGGAGCTGTTTTTT,CASSMMGGRYTGELFF
TRBJ2-7,once,-,TRBV7-9,TGTGCCAGCAGCTTATACGAGACACCTACCTTC,CASSLYETPTF
TRBJ2-2,-,-,TRBV28,TGTGCCACCCCTAGCTACACCGGGGAGCTGTTTTTT,CATPSYTGELFF
TRBJ1-2,-,-,TRBV28,TGTGCCAGCACAGGGGACAACTATGGCTACACCTTC,CASTGDNYGYTF
TRBJ2-5,-,-,TRBV28,TGTGCCAGCAGCCCTCCCCCGGGGCGCCGAGGAGAGACCCAGTACTTC,CASSPPPGRRGETQYF
TRBJ1-1,-,-,TRBV13,TGTGCCAGCAGTTTACTAACCGAAGCTTTCTTT,CASSLLTEAFF
TRBJ2-5,-,TRBD2,TRBV4-1,TGCGCCAGCAGCCAACCGACTAGCGGAGAGACCCAGTACTTC,CASSQPTSGETQYF